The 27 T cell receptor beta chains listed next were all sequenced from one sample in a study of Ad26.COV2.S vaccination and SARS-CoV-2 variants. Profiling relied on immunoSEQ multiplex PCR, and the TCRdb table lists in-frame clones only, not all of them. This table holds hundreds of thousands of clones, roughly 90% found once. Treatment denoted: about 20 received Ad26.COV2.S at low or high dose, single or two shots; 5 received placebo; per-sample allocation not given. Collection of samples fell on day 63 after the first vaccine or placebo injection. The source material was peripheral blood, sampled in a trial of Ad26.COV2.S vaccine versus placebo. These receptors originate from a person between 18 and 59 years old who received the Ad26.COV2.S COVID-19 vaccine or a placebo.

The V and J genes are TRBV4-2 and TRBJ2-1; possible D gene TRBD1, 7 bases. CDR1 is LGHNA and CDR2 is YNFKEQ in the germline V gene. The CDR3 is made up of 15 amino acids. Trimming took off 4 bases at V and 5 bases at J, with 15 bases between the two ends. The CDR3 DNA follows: TGTGCCAGCAGCCTCCCCGACAGGGAGGACAATGAGCAGTTCTTC. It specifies CASSLPDREDNEQFF.

CDR3 bases: TGTGCCATCAGGCAGGGGGGCGGATTCTCCTACAATGAGCAGTTCTTC. Amino acids: CAIRQGGGFSYNEQFF. The rearrangement links TRBV10-3 to TRBJ2-1, with a tentative D call TRBD1 (7 bases). This CDR3 region has 16 residues. Trimming took off 6 bases at V and 0 bases at J, with 15 bases between the two ends. CDR1 and CDR2 from the germline V gene are ENHRY and SYGVKD.

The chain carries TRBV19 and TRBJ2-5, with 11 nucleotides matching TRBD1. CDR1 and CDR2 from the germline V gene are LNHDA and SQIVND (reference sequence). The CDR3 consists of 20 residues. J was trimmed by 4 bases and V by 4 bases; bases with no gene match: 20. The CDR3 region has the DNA TGTGCCAGTAGTACCCCGTCTTCGGGACAGGGGGGGGATCAGGGAGAGACCCAGTACTTC. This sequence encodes CASSTPSSGQGGDQGETQYF.

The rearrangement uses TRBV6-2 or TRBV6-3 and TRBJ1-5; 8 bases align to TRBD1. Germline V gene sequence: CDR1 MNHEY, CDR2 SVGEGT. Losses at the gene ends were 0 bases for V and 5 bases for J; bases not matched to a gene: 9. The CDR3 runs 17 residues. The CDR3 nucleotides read TGTGCCAGCAGTTACTCGAAAGAGAGACAGGGGCATCAGCCCCAGCATTTT. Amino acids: CASSYSKERQGHQPQHF.

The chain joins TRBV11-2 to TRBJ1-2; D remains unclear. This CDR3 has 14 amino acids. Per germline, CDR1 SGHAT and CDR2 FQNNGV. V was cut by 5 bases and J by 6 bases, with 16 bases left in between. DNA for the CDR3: TGTGCCAGCAGCCCCACCGGGCCCAACAATGGCTACACCTTC. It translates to CASSPTGPNNGYTF.

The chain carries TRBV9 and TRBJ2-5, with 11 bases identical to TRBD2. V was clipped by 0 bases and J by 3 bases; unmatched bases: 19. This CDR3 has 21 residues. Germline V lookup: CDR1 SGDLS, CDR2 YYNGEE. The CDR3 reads CASSVVPWGLAGGTSEETQYF. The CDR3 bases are TGTGCCAGCAGCGTAGTCCCCTGGGGGCTAGCGGGGGGAACGAGCGAAGAGACCCAGTACTTC.

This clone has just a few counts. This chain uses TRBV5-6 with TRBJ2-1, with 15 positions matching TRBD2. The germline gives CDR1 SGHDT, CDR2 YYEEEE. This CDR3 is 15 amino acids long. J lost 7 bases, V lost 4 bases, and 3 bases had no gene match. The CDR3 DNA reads TGTGCCAGCAGCAAGGGACTAGCGGGAGGAAATGAGCAGTTCTTC. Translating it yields CASSKGLAGGNEQFF.

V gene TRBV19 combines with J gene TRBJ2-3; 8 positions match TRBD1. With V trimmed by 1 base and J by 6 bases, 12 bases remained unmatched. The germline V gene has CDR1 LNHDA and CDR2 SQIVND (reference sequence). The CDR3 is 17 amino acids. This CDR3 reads CASSIGFGGQVKDTQYF. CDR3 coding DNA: TGTGCCAGTAGTATAGGGTTCGGGGGACAGGTAAAGGATACGCAGTATTTT.

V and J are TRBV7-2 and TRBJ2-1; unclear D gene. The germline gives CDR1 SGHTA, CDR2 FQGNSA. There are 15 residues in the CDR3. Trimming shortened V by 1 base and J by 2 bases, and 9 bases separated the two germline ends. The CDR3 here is CASSLVGGTYNEQFF. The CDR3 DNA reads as TGTGCCAGCAGCTTAGTGGGTGGTACCTACAATGAGCAGTTCTTC. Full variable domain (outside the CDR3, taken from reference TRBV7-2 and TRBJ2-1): GAGVSQSPSNKVTEKGKDVELRCDPISGHTALYWYRQSLGQGLEFLIYFQGNSAPDKSGLPSDRFSAERTGGSVSTLTIQRTQQEDSAVYLCASSLVGGTYNEQFFGPGTRLTVL.

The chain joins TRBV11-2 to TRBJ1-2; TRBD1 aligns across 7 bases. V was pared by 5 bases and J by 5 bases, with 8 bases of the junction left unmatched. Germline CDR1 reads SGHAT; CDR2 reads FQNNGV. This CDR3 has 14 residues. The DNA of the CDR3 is TGTGCCAGCAGCCTTCCGGGACAGTTATATGGCTACACCTTC. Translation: CASSLPGQLYGYTF.

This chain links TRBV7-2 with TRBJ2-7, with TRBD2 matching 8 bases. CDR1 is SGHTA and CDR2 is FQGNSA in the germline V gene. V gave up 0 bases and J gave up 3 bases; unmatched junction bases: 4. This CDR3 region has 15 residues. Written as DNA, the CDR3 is TGTGCCAGCAGCTTAGCGAGCGGGGGAAACTACGAGCAGTACTTC. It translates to CASSLASGGNYEQYF.

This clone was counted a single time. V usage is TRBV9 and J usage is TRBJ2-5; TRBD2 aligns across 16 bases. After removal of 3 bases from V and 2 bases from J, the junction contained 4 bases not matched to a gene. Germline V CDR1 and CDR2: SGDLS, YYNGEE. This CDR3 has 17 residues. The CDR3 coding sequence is TGTGCCAGCAGCGGGGGACTAGCGGGAGGGCCGCAAGAGACCCAGTACTTC. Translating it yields CASSGGLAGGPQETQYF.

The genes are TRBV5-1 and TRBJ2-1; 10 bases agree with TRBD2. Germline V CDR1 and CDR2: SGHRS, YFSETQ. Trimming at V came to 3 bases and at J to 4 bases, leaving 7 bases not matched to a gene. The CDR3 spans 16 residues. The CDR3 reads CASSSTGLATYNEQFF. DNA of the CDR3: TGCGCCAGCAGCTCGACGGGACTAGCGACTTACAATGAGCAGTTCTTC.

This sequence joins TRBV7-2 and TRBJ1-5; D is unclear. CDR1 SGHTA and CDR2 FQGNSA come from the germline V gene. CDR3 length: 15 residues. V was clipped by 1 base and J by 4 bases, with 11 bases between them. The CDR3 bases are TGTGCCAGCAGCTTAGGAGGACGGTTGAATCAGCCCCAGCATTTT. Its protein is CASSLGGRLNQPQHF.

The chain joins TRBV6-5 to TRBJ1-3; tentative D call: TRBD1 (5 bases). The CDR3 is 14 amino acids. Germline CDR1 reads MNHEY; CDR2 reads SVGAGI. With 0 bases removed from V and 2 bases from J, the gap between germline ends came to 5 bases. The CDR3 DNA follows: TGTGCCAGCAGTTACTCCAGGGCTGGAAACACCATATATTTT. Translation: CASSYSRAGNTIYF.

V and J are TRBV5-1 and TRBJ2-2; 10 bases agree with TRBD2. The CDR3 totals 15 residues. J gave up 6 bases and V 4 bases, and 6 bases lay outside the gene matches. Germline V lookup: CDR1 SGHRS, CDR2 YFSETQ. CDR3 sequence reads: CASSPLAGVAGELFF. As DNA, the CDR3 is TGCGCCAGCAGCCCTCTAGCGGGAGTGGCCGGGGAGCTGTTTTTT.

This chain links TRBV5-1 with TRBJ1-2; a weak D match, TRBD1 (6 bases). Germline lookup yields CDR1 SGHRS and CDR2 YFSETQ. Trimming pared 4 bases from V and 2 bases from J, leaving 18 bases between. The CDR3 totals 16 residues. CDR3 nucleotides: TGCGCCAGCAGCATAACGCCCAGGGGCACAAACTATGGCTACACCTTC. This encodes CASSITPRGTNYGYTF.

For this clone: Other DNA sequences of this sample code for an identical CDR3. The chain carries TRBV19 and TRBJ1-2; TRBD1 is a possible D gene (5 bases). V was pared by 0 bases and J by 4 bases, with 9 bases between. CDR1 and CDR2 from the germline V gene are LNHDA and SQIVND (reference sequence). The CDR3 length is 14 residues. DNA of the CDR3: TGTGCCAGTAGTATAGATCGGGGACCCTATGGCTACACCTTC. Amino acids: CASSIDRGPYGYTF.

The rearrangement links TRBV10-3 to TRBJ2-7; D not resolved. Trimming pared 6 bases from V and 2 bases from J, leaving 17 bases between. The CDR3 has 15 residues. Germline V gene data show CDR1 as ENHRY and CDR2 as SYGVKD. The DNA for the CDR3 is TGTGCCATCAGCACCAGCCCCACCTCCCCCTACGAGCAGTACTTC. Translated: CAISTSPTSPYEQYF.

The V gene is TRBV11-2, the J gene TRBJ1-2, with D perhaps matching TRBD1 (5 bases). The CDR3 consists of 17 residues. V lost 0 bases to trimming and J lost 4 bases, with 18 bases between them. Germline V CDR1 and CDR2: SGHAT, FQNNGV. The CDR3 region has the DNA TGTGCCAGCAGCTTAGATAGTGCCGGGGGTGGTCCCTATGGCTACACCTTC. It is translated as CASSLDSAGGGPYGYTF.

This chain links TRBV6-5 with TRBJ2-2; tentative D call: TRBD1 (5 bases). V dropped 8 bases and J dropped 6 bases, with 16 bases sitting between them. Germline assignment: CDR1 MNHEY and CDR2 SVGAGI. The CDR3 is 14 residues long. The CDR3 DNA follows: TGTGCCAGCTCAGAAGGGGTGGGATCCGGGGAGCTGTTTTTT. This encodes CASSEGVGSGELFF.

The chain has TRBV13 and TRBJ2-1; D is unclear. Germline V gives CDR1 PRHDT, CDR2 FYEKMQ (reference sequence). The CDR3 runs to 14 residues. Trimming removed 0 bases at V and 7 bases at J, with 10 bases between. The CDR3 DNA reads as TGTGCCAGCAGCTTAGGGGGTGGGTATAATGAGCAGTTCTTC. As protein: CASSLGGGYNEQFF.

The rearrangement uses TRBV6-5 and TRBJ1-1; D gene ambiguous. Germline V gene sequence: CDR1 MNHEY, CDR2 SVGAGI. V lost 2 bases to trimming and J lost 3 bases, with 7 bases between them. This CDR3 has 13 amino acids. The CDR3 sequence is CASSYGKDTEAFF. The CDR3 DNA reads TGTGCCAGCAGTTACGGTAAGGACACTGAAGCTTTCTTT.

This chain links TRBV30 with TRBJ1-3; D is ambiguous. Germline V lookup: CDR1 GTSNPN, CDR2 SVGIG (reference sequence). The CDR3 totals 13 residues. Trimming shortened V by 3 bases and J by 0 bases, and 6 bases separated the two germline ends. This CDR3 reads CAWRGISGNTIYF. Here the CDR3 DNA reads TGTGCCTGGAGGGGGATCTCTGGAAACACCATATATTTT.

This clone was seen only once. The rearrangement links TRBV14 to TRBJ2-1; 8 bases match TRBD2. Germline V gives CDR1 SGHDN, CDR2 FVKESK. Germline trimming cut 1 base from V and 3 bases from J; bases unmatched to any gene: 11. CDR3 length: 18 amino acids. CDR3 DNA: TGTGCCAGCAGCCAAGTCCCGAGAGCTAGCGGGCGCTACAATGAGCAGTTCTTC. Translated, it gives CASSQVPRASGRYNEQFF.

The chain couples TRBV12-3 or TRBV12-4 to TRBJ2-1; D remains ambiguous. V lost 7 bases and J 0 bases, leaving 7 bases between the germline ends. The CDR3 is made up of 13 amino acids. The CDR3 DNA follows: TGTGCCAGCACCCCCTCCTCCTACAATGAGCAGTTCTTC. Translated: CASTPSSYNEQFF.

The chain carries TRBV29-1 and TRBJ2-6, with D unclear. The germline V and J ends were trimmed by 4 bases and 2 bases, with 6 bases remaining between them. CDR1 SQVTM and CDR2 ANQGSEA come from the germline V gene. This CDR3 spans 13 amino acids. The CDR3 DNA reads TGCAGCGTTGTTGTAACTGGGGCCAACGTCCTGACTTTC. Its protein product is CSVVVTGANVLTF.